This T cell receptor beta chain was sequenced during a study of OX40 agonist ivuxolimab in advanced cancers. About the study: The mean age was about 61 years, ranging from roughly 23 to 79, with around four fifths of participants male. Partial responses, seen in three patients, involved one hepatocellular carcinoma and two cutaneous melanomas. Notes on the study in general: Partial responders at 0.1-3.0 mg/kg showed near-lowest clonal expansion. By week 6 at 0.1 to 3.0 mg/kg, blood CD4+ and CD8+ T cells had expanded clonally.

Germline trimming cut 2 bases from V and 0 bases from J; bases unmatched to any gene: 4. Germline lookup yields CDR1 MNHEY and CDR2 SVGAGI. The CDR3 is 16 residues long. Turning to this clone: The target antigen is unknown.

Clones were sequenced by immunoSEQ multiplex PCR, and TCRdb holds only the in-frame ones, with some missing. The table lists around 35,000 clones, approximately 92% of them singletons, with 30% to 35% in the top ten. The chain combines TRBV6-5 with TRBJ2-7; 10 nucleotides agree with TRBD2. This clonotype was obtained from an adult with an advanced solid tumor such as melanoma, head and neck, liver or kidney cancer. This specimen consisted of CD4+ or CD8+ T cells sorted from blood, obtained in a trial of the OX40 agonist ivuxolimab. The CDR3 sequence is CASSYGVAGGSYEQYF. The DNA for the CDR3 is TGTGCCAGCAGTTACGGGGTAGCGGGAGGCTCCTACGAGCAGTACTTC.